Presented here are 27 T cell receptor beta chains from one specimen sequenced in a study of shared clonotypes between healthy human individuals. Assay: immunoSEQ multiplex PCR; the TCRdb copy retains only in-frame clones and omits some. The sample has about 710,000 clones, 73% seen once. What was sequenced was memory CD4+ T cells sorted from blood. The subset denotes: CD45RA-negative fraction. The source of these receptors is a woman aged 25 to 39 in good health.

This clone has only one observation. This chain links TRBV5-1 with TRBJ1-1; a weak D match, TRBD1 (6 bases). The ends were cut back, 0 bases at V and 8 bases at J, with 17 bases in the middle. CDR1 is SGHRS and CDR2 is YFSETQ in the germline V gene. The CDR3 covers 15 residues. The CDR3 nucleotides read TGCGCCAGCAGCTTGGACTCGGGGGCCCCCGGAGAAGCTTTCTTT. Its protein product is CASSLDSGAPGEAFF.

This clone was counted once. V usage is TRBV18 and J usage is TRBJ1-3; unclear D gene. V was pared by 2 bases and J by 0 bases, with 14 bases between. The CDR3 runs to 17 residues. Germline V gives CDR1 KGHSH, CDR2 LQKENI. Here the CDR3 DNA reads TGTGCCAGCTCACCAATGGGGATTTCGGGCTCTGGAAACACCATATATTTT. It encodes CASSPMGISGSGNTIYF.

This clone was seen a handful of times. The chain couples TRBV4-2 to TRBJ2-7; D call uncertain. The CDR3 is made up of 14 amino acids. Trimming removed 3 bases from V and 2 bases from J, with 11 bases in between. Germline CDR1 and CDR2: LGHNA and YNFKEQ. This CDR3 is CASSQQDPPYEQYF. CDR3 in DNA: TGTGCCAGCAGCCAGCAGGACCCACCCTACGAGCAGTACTTC.

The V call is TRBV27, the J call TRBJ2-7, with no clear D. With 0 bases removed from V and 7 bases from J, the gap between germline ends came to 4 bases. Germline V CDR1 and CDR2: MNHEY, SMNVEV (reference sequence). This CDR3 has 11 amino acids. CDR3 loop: CASSLSGEQYF. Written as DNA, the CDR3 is TGTGCCAGCAGTTTATCGGGGGAGCAGTACTTC.

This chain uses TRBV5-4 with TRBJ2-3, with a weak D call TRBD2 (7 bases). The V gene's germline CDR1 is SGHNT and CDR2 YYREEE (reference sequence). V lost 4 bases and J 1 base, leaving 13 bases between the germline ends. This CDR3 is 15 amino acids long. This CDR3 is CASSLGGPRTDTQYF. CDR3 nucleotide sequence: TGTGCCAGCAGCCTCGGGGGGCCCCGCACAGATACGCAGTATTTT.

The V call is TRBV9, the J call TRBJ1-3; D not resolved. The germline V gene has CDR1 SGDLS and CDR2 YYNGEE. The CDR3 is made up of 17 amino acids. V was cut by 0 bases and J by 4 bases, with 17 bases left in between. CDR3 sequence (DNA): TGTGCCAGCAGCGTAGAAGACGGAGCTTTGCGCGGAAACACCATATATTTT. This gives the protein CASSVEDGALRGNTIYF.

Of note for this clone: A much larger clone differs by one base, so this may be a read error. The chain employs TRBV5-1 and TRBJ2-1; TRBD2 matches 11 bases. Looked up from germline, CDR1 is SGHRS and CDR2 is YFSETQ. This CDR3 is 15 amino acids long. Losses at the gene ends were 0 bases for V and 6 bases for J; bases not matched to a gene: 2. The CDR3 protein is CASSLGLAGTNEQFF. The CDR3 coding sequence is TGCGCCAGCAGCTTGGGACTAGCGGGAACCAATGAGCAGTTCTTC.

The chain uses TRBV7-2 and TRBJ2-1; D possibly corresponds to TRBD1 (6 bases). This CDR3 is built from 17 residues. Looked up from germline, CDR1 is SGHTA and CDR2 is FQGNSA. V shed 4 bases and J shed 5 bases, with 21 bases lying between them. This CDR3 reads CASSSTSVGTKNNEQFF. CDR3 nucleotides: TGTGCCAGCAGCTCAACATCGGTGGGGACAAAAAACAATGAGCAGTTCTTC. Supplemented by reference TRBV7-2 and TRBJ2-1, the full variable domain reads GAGVSQSPSNKVTEKGKDVELRCDPISGHTALYWYRQSLGQGLEFLIYFQGNSAPDKSGLPSDRFSAERTGGSVSTLTIQRTQQEDSAVYLCASSSTSVGTKNNEQFFGPGTRLTVL.

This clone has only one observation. CDR3 sequence (DNA): TGTGCCAGCAGCGTAGGAGTTATAGGCGAGCAGTACTTC. It translates to CASSVGVIGEQYF. The chain is built from TRBV9 and TRBJ2-7; D remains unclear. Germline CDR1 SGDLS, CDR2 YYNGEE. There are 13 residues in the CDR3. Trimming stripped 0 bases from V and 6 bases from J, with 10 bases between.

The CDR3 DNA sequence: TGCGCCAGCAGTCCCCCGACAGGGGAAGAGACTGAAGCTTTCTTT. This codes for CASSPPTGEETEAFF. The V gene is TRBV23-1, the J gene TRBJ1-1; TRBD1 matches at 8 bases. TRBV23-1 is reported as an ORF; its role is uncertain. V dropped 4 bases and J dropped 5; count of bases not matched to a gene: 9. The CDR3 totals 15 residues.

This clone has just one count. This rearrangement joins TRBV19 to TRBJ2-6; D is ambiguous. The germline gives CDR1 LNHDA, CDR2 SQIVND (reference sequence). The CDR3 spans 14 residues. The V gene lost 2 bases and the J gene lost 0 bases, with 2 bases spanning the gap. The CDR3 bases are TGTGCCAGTAGTATAACCTCTGGGGCCAACGTCCTGACTTTC. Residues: CASSITSGANVLTF.

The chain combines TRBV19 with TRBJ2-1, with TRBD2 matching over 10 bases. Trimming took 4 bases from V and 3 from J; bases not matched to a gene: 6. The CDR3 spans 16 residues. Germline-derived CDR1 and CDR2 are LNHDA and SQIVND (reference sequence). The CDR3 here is CASSTLSSGSYNEQFF. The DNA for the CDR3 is TGTGCCAGTAGTACCCTATCTAGCGGGAGCTACAATGAGCAGTTCTTC.

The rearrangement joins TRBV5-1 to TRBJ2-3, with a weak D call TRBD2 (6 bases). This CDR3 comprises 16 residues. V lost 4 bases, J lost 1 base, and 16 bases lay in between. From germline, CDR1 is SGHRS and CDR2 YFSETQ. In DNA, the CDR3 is TGCGCCAGCAGCCCAACCGGGGGTAGGGGCACAGATACGCAGTATTTT. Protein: CASSPTGGRGTDTQYF.

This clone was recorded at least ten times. The CDR3 bases are TGTGCCAGCAGTCACTTCCTAGAAAAAAATGAGCAGTTCTTC. Protein sequence: CASSHFLEKNEQFF. This chain links TRBV6-1 with TRBJ2-1, with D unresolved. The length of the CDR3 is 14 residues. Trimming left V 5 bases short and J 7 bases short, with 15 bases between. The germline CDR1 and CDR2 sequences are MNHNS and SASEGT.

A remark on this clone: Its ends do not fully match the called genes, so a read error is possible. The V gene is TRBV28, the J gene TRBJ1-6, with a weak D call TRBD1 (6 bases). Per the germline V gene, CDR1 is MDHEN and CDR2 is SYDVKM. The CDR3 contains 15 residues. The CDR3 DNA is TGTGCCAGCAGTTTCCAGGGGTCCTCTAATTCACCCCTCCACTTT. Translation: CASSFQGSSNSPLHF.

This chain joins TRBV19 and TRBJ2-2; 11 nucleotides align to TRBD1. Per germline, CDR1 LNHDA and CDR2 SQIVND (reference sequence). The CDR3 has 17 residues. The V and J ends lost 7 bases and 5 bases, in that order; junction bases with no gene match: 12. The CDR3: CASNIGPGTGGTGELFF. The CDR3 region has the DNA TGTGCCAGTAACATAGGGCCCGGGACAGGGGGAACCGGGGAGCTGTTTTTT.

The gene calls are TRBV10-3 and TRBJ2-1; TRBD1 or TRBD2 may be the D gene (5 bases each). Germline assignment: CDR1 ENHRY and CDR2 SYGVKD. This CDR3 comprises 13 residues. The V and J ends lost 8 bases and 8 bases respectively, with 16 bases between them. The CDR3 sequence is CAIPGTGGDEQFF. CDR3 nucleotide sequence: TGTGCCATCCCTGGAACAGGAGGCGATGAGCAGTTCTTC.

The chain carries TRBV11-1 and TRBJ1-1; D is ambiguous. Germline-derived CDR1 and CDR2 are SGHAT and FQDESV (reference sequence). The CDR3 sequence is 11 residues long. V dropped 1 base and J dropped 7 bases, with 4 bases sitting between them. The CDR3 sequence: CASSLVDEAFF. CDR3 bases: TGTGCCAGCAGCTTAGTCGATGAAGCTTTCTTT.

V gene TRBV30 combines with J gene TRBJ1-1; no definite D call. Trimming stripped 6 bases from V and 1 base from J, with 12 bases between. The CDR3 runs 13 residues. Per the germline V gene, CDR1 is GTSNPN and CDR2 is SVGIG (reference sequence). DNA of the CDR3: TGTGCCTGTAACCGTCACGGGAACACTGAAGCTTTCTTT. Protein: CACNRHGNTEAFF.

The CDR3 reads CATLTRTTATGELFF. CDR3 nucleotides: TGTGCCACTCTGACACGGACTACCGCCACCGGGGAGCTGTTTTTT. The V and J genes are TRBV28 and TRBJ2-2, with D tentatively TRBD2 (6 bases). The CDR3 spans 15 residues. The V and J ends lost 10 bases and 4 bases respectively, with 19 bases between them. Germline CDR1 MDHEN, CDR2 SYDVKM.

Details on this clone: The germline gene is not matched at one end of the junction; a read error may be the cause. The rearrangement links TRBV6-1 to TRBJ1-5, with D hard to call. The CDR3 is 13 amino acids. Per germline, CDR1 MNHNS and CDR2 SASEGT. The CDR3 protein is CASSEPSLQAQHF. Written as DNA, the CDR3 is TGTGCCAGCAGTGAGCCCTCTCTTCAGGCCCAGCATTTT.

The DNA of the CDR3 is TGTGCCAGCAGCGTAGTGGCGGGAAGGCTGGCCGGGGAGCTGTTTTTT. Its translation: CASSVVAGRLAGELFF. The chain joins TRBV9 to TRBJ2-2; TRBD2 might be the D (6 bases). CDR1 SGDLS and CDR2 YYNGEE come from the germline V gene. V lost 0 bases to trimming and J lost 6 bases, with 15 bases between them. This CDR3 has 16 amino acids.

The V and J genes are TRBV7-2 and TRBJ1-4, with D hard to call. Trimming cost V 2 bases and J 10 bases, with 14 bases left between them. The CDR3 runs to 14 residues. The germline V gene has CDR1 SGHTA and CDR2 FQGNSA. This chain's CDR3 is CASSLQTQPVKLFF. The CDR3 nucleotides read TGTGCCAGCAGCTTACAGACCCAACCGGTAAAACTGTTTTTT.

The CDR3 DNA reads as TGTGCCAGCAGCACTGGACAGGGAGGGGCCTACGAGCAGTACTTC. Protein sequence: CASSTGQGGAYEQYF. The chain carries TRBV7-2 and TRBJ2-7, with D possibly matching TRBD1 (8 bases). Germline V gene data show CDR1 as SGHTA and CDR2 as FQGNSA. The CDR3 runs 15 residues. The V and J ends lost 5 bases and 2 bases respectively, with 16 bases between them.

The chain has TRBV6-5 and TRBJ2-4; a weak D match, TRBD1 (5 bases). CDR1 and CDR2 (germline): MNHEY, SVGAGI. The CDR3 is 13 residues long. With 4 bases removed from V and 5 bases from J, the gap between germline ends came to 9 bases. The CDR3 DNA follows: TGTGCCAGCAGTTCAAGGGGTGAAAACATTCAGTACTTC. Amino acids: CASSSRGENIQYF.

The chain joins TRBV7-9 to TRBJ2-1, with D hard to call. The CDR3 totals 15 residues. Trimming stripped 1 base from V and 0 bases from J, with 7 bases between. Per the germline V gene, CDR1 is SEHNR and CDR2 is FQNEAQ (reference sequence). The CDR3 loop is CASSLVWSSYNEQFF. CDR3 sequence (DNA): TGTGCCAGCAGCTTAGTGTGGAGCTCCTACAATGAGCAGTTCTTC.

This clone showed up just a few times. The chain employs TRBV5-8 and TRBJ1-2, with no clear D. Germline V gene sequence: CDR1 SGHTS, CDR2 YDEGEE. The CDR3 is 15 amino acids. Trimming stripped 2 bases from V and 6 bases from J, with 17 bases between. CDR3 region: CASSFRAINADGYTF. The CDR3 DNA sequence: TGTGCCAGCAGCTTCCGGGCCATCAACGCGGATGGCTACACCTTC.